This T cell receptor (beta chain) was sequenced in a study of CD8 T cells in Susac syndrome. TCR beta from blood CD8+ and CD4+ T cells was sequenced. The multiple sclerosis control group was made up of treatment-naive patients with stable or active relapsing-remitting disease. FACS enriched CD8+ TEMRA cells, while bulk CD8+ and CD4+ were negatively isolated. Random hexamers were used to reverse transcribe the RNA input (about 0.5 to 1 ug). An immunoSEQ multiplex PCR generated amplified TCR beta CDR3 products spanning 54 Vbeta and 13 Jbeta. A single record per CDR3 protein comes from TCRdb applying MiXCR to the immunoSEQ multiplex PCR reads. The table lists some 200,000 distinct CDR3 sequences, 92% of them singletons, with about 0.13% in the top ten. The CDR3 is 15 amino acids. CDR1 LNHDA and CDR2 SQIVND come from the germline V gene (reference sequence). V was cut by 7 bases and J by 1 base, with 16 bases left in between.

Input material: CD8+ T cells from PBMCs. This TCR was sampled from a human donor with multiple sclerosis. The genes are TRBV19 and TRBJ1-1; TRBD1 might be the D (5 bases). CDR3 sequence (DNA): TGTGCCAGTACAACCTGGGGGGATGAGAACACTGAAGCTTTCTTT. Translating it yields CASTTWGDENTEAFF.